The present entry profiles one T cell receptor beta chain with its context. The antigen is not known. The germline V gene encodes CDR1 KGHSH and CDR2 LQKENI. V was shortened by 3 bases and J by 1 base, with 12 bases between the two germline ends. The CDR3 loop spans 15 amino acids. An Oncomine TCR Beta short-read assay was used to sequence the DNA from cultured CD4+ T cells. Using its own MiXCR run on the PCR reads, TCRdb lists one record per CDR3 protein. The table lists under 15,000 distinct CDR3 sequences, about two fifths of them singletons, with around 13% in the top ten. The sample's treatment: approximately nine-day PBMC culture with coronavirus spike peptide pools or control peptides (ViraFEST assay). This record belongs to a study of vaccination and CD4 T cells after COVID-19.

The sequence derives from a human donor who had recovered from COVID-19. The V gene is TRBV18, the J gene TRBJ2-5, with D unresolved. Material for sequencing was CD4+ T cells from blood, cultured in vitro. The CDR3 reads CASSPRRSAQETQYF. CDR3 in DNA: TGTGCCAGCTCACCGAGAAGAAGCGCCCAAGAGACCCAGTACTTC.